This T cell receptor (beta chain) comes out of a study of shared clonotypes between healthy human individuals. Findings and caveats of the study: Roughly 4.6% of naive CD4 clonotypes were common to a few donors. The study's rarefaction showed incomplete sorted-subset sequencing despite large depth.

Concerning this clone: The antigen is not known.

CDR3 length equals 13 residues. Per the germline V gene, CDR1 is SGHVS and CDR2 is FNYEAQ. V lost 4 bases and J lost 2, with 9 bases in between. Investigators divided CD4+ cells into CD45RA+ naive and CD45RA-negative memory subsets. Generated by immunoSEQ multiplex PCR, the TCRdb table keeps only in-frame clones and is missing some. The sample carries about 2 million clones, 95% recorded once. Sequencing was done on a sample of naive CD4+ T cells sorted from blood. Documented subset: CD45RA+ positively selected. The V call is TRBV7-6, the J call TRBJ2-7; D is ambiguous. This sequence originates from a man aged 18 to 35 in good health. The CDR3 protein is CASSSRYTYEQYF. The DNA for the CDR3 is TGTGCCAGCAGCTCCAGATACACCTACGAGCAGTACTTC.